Listed below are T cell receptor beta chains from one sample, sequenced in a study of blood T cell repertoires in COVID-19. This table comes from immunoSEQ multiplex PCR, and its TCRdb copy is limited to in-frame clones, with some not included. The profile shows tens of thousands of clones, about 84% of them singletons. Sequencing was done on a sample of peripheral blood. Receptors originate from a woman aged 55-70 years with acute or convalescent COVID-19. The CDR3 runs from the conserved cysteine through the conserved F or W. A D gene is named only where the DNA matches it firmly. Clone size is not always given. Where it is, it says once, few, many or a class for expanded clones.

V gene	J gene	D gene	clone size	CDR3 protein	CDR3 DNA
TRBV19	TRBJ2-1	NA	NA	CASSIGRTGFLLNEQFF	TGTGCCAGTAGTATCGGGCGAACAGGGTTTCTCCTCAATGAGCAGTTCTTC
TRBV5-5	TRBJ1-6	TRBD1	NA	CASSLLGQGYSPLHF	TGTGCCAGCAGCTTGCTGGGACAGGGGTATTCACCCCTCCACTTT
TRBV27	TRBJ1-2	NA	NA	CASSIRQPDYYGYTF	TGTGCCAGCAGTATAAGACAGCCTGACTACTATGGCTACACCTTC
TRBV29-1	TRBJ2-1	TRBD1	once	CSVEGQGSYNEQFF	TGCAGCGTTGAGGGACAGGGCTCTTACAATGAGCAGTTCTTC
TRBV6-5	TRBJ2-1	TRBD2	NA	CASRGLVAGEDEQFF	TGTGCCAGCAGGGGGTTGGTAGCGGGAGAAGATGAGCAGTTCTTC
TRBV5-6	TRBJ1-2	NA	NA	CASSELLVDRRGSF	TGTGCCAGCAGCGAGCTGCTTGTAGACCGCCGCGGTTCCTTC
TRBV4-1	TRBJ2-3	TRBD2	NA	CASSQAPLASGGTDTQYF	TGCGCCAGCAGCCAAGCCCCTCTGGCTAGCGGGGGCACAGATACGCAGTATTTT
TRBV5-4	TRBJ2-7	NA	NA	CASSLAAGTYEQYF	TGTGCCAGCAGCTTGGCTGCAGGAACCTACGAGCAGTACTTC
TRBV7-9	TRBJ2-7	TRBD2	once	CASSSRTSKNEQYF	TGTGCCAGCAGCTCGAGGACTAGCAAAAACGAGCAGTACTTC
TRBV28	TRBJ1-2	NA	NA	CASRITGKASYGYTF	TGTGCCAGCAGAATAACGGGGAAGGCCTCCTATGGCTACACCTTC
TRBV5-1	TRBJ2-5	TRBD2	NA	CASSLRPGGLETQYF	TGCGCCAGCAGCTTGAGGCCGGGGGGGCTTGAGACCCAGTACTTC
TRBV11-3	TRBJ1-1	NA	NA	CASSPGGSDTEAFF	TGTGCCAGCAGCCCCGGGGGGTCGGACACTGAAGCTTTCTTT
TRBV29-1	TRBJ2-7	TRBD1	NA	CSVAGGTGSNEQYF	TGCAGCGTTGCTGGCGGGACAGGGAGCAACGAGCAGTACTTC
TRBV5-8	TRBJ2-7	TRBD1	NA	CASSQRTGAYEQYF	TGTGCCAGCAGCCAGAGGACAGGGGCCTACGAGCAGTACTTC
TRBV18	TRBJ1-2	TRBD1	NA	CASSKGAAYGYTF	TGTGCCAGCTCTAAGGGGGCGGCCTATGGCTACACCTTC
TRBV19	TRBJ2-7	TRBD1	NA	CASRGNWDSSYEQYF	TGTGCCAGTAGGGGAAACTGGGACAGCTCCTACGAGCAGTACTTC
TRBV19	TRBJ2-3	TRBD2	NA	CASSLRGSGGADTQYF	TGTGCCAGTAGTCTCCGGGGTAGCGGGGGGGCAGATACGCAGTATTTT
TRBV28	TRBJ1-2	TRBD1	few	CASSLTTGSGYGYTF	TGTGCCAGCAGTCTAACGACAGGGTCTGGCTATGGCTACACCTTC
TRBV7-8	TRBJ2-3	NA	NA	CASSLVGGTTDTQYF	TGTGCCAGCAGCTTAGTAGGCGGGACCACAGATACGCAGTATTTT
TRBV3-1/TRBV3-2	TRBJ1-6	NA	once	CASSPPPSTGSPSPLHF	TGTGCCAGCAGCCCCCCTCCCTCGACAGGATCTCCTTCACCCCTCCACTTT
TRBV27	TRBJ1-1	NA	NA	CASSLGGFNTEAFF	TGTGCCAGCAGTTTAGGAGGGTTCAACACTGAAGCTTTCTTT
TRBV7-9	TRBJ2-2	NA	NA	CASSLSGAGELFF	TGTGCCAGCAGCCTTTCGGGGGCCGGGGAGCTGTTTTTT
TRBV27	TRBJ1-5	NA	NA	CASSFVNQPQHF	TGTGCCAGCAGTTTCGTAAATCAGCCCCAGCATTTT
TRBV28	TRBJ1-2	NA	NA	CASRGDVYGYTF	TGTGCCAGCAGGGGCGATGTCTATGGCTACACCTTC
TRBV18	TRBJ2-7	TRBD2	once	CASSPLTSGFVEQYF	TGTGCCAGCTCACCGCTGACTAGCGGGTTTGTAGAGCAGTACTTC
TRBV7-8	TRBJ2-6	NA	NA	CASSLAQGHLSGANVLTF	TGTGCCAGCAGCTTAGCTCAGGGCCACCTCTCTGGGGCCAACGTCCTGACTTTC
TRBV23-1	TRBJ2-7	TRBD1	NA	CASSQSDGQVIGEQYF	TGCGCCAGCAGTCAATCGGATGGACAGGTGATTGGCGAGCAGTACTTC
TRBV2	TRBJ2-7	NA	NA	CASSGWYRYEQYF	TGTGCCAGCAGCGGGTGGTACCGGTACGAGCAGTACTTC
TRBV11-3	TRBJ2-7	NA	few	CASSSFDKPYEQYF	TGTGCCAGCAGCTCCTTTGACAAACCCTACGAGCAGTACTTC
TRBV7-9	TRBJ2-7	NA	NA	CASSLRQSSYEQYF	TGTGCCAGCAGCTTGAGACAGAGCTCCTACGAGCAGTACTTC
TRBV7-2	TRBJ2-7	TRBD2	NA	CASSLAVAGVYEQYF	TGTGCCAGCAGCTTAGCTGTAGCGGGGGTTTACGAGCAGTACTTC
TRBV7-2	TRBJ2-7	TRBD2	NA	CASSLDPSGGNNEQYF	TGTGCCAGCAGCTTAGACCCTAGCGGGGGTAACAACGAGCAGTACTTC
TRBV13	TRBJ2-6	NA	NA	CASSYAKSGANVLTF	TGTGCCAGCAGCTACGCTAAATCTGGGGCCAACGTCCTGACTTTC
TRBV6-5	TRBJ2-1	TRBD2	NA	CASSYGSGSKDEQFF	TGTGCCAGCAGTTACGGAAGCGGGAGTAAAGATGAGCAGTTCTTC
TRBV12-3/TRBV12-4	TRBJ2-1	NA	NA	CASSSQGIEQFF	TGTGCCAGCAGTTCCCAGGGAATTGAGCAGTTCTTC
TRBV6-5	TRBJ1-1	NA	NA	CASISGYVTEAFF	TGTGCCAGCATTAGCGGGTATGTCACTGAAGCTTTCTTT
TRBV15	TRBJ2-7	NA	NA	CATSRDQGTYYEQYF	TGTGCCACCAGCAGAGATCAGGGCACATACTACGAGCAGTACTTC
TRBV5-4	TRBJ1-3	TRBD1	NA	CASSAGTGLFSGNTIYF	TGTGCCAGCAGCGCCGGGACAGGGCTCTTCTCTGGAAACACCATATATTTT
TRBV9	TRBJ1-5	NA	NA	CASSPSPNQPQHF	TGTGCCAGCAGCCCGAGTCCTAACCAGCCCCAGCATTTT
TRBV7-9	TRBJ2-1	TRBD2	NA	CASSFFGGRNEQFF	TGTGCCAGCAGCTTCTTTGGCGGGAGAAATGAGCAGTTCTTC
TRBV28	TRBJ2-7	NA	NA	CASSWDTTKGEQYF	TGTGCCAGCAGTTGGGACACGACAAAAGGCGAGCAGTACTTC
TRBV6-5	TRBJ1-5	TRBD1	NA	CASKGIGQGNQPQHF	TGTGCCAGCAAGGGGATCGGACAGGGTAATCAGCCCCAGCATTTT
TRBV11-2	TRBJ2-1	TRBD2	NA	CASSLGGTSGYNEQFF	TGTGCCAGCAGCTTAGGGGGGACTAGCGGCTACAATGAGCAGTTCTTC